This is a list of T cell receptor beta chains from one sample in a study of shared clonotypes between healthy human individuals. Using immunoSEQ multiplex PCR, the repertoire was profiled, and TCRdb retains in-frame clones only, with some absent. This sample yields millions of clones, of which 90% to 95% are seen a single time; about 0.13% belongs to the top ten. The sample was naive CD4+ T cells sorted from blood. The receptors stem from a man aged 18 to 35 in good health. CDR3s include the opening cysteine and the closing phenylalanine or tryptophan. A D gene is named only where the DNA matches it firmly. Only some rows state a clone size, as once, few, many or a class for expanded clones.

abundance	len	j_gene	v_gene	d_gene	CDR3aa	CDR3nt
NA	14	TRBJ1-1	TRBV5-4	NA	CASRVTGTNTEAFF	TGTGCCAGCCGGGTGACCGGGACGAACACTGAAGCTTTCTTT
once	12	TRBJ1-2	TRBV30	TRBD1	CAWYRGGYGYTF	TGTGCCTGGTACAGGGGTGGCTATGGCTACACCTTC
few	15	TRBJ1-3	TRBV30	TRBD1	CAWSLTGMAGNTIYF	TGTGCCTGGAGTTTGACAGGGATGGCTGGAAACACCATATATTTT
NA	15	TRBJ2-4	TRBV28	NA	CASKWAGEGEDIQYF	TGTGCCAGCAAATGGGCAGGGGAAGGAGAAGACATTCAGTACTTC
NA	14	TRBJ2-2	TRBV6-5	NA	CASSYGVGPGELFF	TGTGCCAGCAGTTACGGCGTGGGGCCTGGGGAGCTGTTTTTT
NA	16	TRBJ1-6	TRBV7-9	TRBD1	CASSRSTGNNNSPLHF	TGTGCCAGCAGCAGATCGACAGGGAACAATAATTCACCCCTCCACTTT
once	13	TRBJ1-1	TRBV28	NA	CASSLAGETEAFF	TGTGCCAGCAGTTTAGCAGGTGAGACTGAAGCTTTCTTT
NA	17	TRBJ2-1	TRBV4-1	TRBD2	CASSQETKSGVGLEQFF	TGCGCCAGCAGCCAAGAGACGAAGAGCGGGGTTGGGCTTGAGCAGTTCTTC
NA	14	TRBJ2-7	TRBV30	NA	CAWKTGTVSYEQYF	TGTGCCTGGAAAACCGGGACCGTTTCCTACGAGCAGTACTTC
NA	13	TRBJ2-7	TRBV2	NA	CASSEDYGNLGYF	TGTGCCAGCAGTGAAGACTACGGGAATTTGGGGTACTTC
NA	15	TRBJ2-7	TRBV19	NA	CASSIDQGSSYEQYF	TGTGCCAGTAGTATAGATCAGGGTAGCTCCTACGAGCAGTACTTC
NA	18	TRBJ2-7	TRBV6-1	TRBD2	CASSEYTMSGRAPYEQYF	TGTGCCAGCAGTGAATATACGATGAGCGGGAGGGCTCCCTACGAGCAGTACTTC
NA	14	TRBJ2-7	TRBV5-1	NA	CASSPALLSREQYF	TGCGCCAGCAGCCCTGCCCTTCTCAGCCGGGAGCAGTACTTC
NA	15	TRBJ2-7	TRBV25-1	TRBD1	CASSDLTGGGDEQYF	TGTGCCAGCAGTGATCTTACAGGGGGCGGCGACGAGCAGTACTTC
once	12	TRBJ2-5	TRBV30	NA	CAWSPGERTQYF	TGTGCCTGGAGTCCCGGGGAGAGAACCCAGTACTTC
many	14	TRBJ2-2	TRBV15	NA	CATSRGGNTGELFF	TGTGCCACCAGCAGAGGGGGAAACACCGGGGAGCTGTTTTTT
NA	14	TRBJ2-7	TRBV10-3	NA	CAISEGVGSYEQYF	TGTGCCATCAGTGAAGGGGTCGGCTCCTACGAGCAGTACTTC
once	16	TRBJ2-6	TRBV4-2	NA	CASSQDRAAGANVLTF	TGTGCCAGCAGCCAAGACAGGGCGGCCGGGGCCAACGTCCTGACTTTC
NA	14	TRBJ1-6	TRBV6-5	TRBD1	CASSLTGNNSPLHF	TGTGCCAGCAGCCTGACAGGGAATAATTCACCCCTCCACTTT
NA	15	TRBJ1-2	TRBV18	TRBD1	CASSPPTGAGYGYTF	TGTGCCAGCTCACCACCTACAGGGGCCGGCTATGGCTACACCTTC
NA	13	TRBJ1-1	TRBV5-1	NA	CASRGQSTTEAFF	TGCGCCAGCAGAGGGCAGTCCACCACTGAAGCTTTCTTT
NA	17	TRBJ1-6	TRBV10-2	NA	CASSEWAQSSYNSPLHF	TGCGCCAGCAGTGAGTGGGCACAGAGCTCCTATAATTCACCCCTCCACTTT
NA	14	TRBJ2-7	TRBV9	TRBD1	CASSESGTAYEQYF	TGTGCCAGCAGCGAATCCGGGACAGCCTACGAGCAGTACTTC
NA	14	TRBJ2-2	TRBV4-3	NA	CASSQVVAVGELFF	TGCGCCAGCAGCCAAGTTGTAGCGGTCGGGGAGCTGTTTTTT
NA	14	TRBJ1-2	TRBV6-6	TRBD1	CASSAWTGGNGYTF	TGTGCCAGCAGTGCATGGACAGGGGGTAATGGCTACACCTTC
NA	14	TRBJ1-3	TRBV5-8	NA	CASSLAYYGNTIYF	TGTGCCAGCAGCTTGGCTTATTACGGAAACACCATATATTTT
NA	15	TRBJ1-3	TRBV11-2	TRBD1	CASSLETGNGNTIYF	TGTGCCAGCAGCTTAGAGACAGGGAATGGAAACACCATATATTTT
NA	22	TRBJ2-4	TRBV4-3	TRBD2	CASSQDPPSGRASTATKNIQYF	TGCGCCAGCAGCCAAGATCCCCCTAGCGGGAGGGCCTCGACTGCGACCAAAAACATTCAGTACTTC
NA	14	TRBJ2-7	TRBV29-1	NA	CSVELARGSYEQYF	TGCAGCGTTGAGTTAGCCAGGGGCTCCTACGAGCAGTACTTC
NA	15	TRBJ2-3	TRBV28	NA	CASSPMERYTDTQYF	TGTGCCAGCAGTCCGATGGAGCGGTACACAGATACGCAGTATTTT
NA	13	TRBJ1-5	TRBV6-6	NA	CASSSVRGQPQHF	TGTGCCAGCAGTTCCGTCCGGGGTCAGCCCCAGCATTTT
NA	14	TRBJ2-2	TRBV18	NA	CASSPGWDTGELFF	TGTGCCAGCTCACCAGGGTGGGACACCGGGGAGCTGTTTTTT
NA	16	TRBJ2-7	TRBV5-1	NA	CASSLAPEREGHEQYF	TGCGCCAGCAGCTTGGCCCCCGAACGAGAAGGCCACGAGCAGTACTTC
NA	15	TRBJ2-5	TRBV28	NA	CASSPPTVLQETQYF	TGTGCCAGCAGTCCTCCGACAGTTCTCCAAGAGACCCAGTACTTC
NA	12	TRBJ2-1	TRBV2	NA	CASSEAGYEQFF	TGTGCCAGCAGTGAAGCCGGATATGAGCAGTTCTTC
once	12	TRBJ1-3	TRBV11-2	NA	CASSQTVLTIYF	TGTGCCAGCAGCCAAACCGTGTTAACCATATATTTT
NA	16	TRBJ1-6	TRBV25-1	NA	CASSARLKAYNSPLHF	TGTGCCAGCAGTGCCCGTCTAAAGGCCTATAATTCACCCCTCCACTTT
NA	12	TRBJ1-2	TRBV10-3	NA	CAIGAANYGYTF	TGTGCCATCGGGGCAGCTAACTATGGCTACACCTTC
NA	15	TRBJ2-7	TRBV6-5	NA	CASSYSAAPGYEQYF	TGTGCCAGCAGTTACTCCGCGGCCCCGGGGTACGAGCAGTACTTC
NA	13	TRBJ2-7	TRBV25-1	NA	CASAGRPSYEQYF	TGTGCCAGCGCGGGGCGCCCCTCCTACGAGCAGTACTTC
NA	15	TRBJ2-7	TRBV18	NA	CASSPPGFASYEQYF	TGTGCCAGCTCACCACCGGGTTTCGCGTCCTACGAGCAGTACTTC